The next 20 T cell receptor beta chains were all read from a single sample in a study of identical twins. TCRdb called the 5' RACE reads again in MiXCR, with one record for every CDR3 protein. The table shows around 1.7 million distinct CDR3 sequences, with around 29% occurring only once. Sequenced: cord blood. The receptors originated from a newborn girl in good health.

The sample holds many counts of this clonotype. The V and J genes are TRBV29-1 and TRBJ2-7; TRBD2 matches 10 bases. V lost 6 bases to trimming and J lost 3 bases; unmatched junction nucleotides: 11. This CDR3 spans 15 amino acids. Germline CDR1 and CDR2: SQVTM and ANQGSEA. CDR3: CSVCWTSGPIYEQYF. The CDR3 DNA reads TGCAGCGTCTGCTGGACTAGCGGCCCAATCTACGAGCAGTACTTC.

This clonotype has more than one count but fewer than ten. The rearrangement links TRBV12-3 or TRBV12-4 to TRBJ2-7, with D perhaps TRBD1 or TRBD2 (5 bases each). The CDR3 contains 12 residues. The V gene lost 5 bases and the J gene lost 6 bases, with 11 bases spanning the gap. The DNA of the CDR3 is TGTGCCAGCAGTGGGGACGTCTCCGAGCAGTACTTC. This sequence encodes CASSGDVSEQYF.

On this clonotype itself: The junction departs from the called germline gene at one end, perhaps through a read error. The rearrangement links TRBV6-5 to TRBJ2-7; 7 nucleotides agree with TRBD1. The CDR3 is 14 amino acids. Germline CDR1 is MNHEY and CDR2 is SVGAGI. CDR3 protein: CARSHRGNSYEQYF. In DNA, the CDR3 is TGTGCCCGCAGCCACAGGGGTAACTCCTACGAGCAGTACTTC.

Here the CDR3 DNA reads TGTGCCACCAGTGATTTGAAAGGGACTAGCGGGAGCACAGATACGCAGTATTTT. It codes for CATSDLKGTSGSTDTQYF. The rearrangement joins TRBV24-1 to TRBJ2-3, with 12 nucleotides matching TRBD2. Looked up from germline, CDR1 is KGHDR and CDR2 is SFDVKD. Trimming at V came to 0 bases and at J to 0 bases, leaving 3 bases not matched to a gene. The CDR3 has 18 residues.

This clonotype has only a few counts. The rearrangement uses TRBV11-2 and TRBJ1-1; 8 bases map to TRBD1. The CDR3 runs to 14 residues. With 4 bases clipped from V and 7 bases from J, the junction kept 8 bases outside the gene matches. The V gene's germline CDR1 is SGHAT and CDR2 FQNNGV. The CDR3 sequence is CASSYWADRGEAFF. The CDR3 DNA follows: TGTGCCAGCAGCTACTGGGCTGACAGGGGTGAAGCTTTCTTT.

This chain links TRBV20-1 with TRBJ2-5; D gene uncertain. Germline V lookup: CDR1 DFQATT, CDR2 SNEGSKA (reference sequence). The V gene lost 3 bases and the J gene lost 11 bases, with 19 bases spanning the gap. CDR3 length: 13 amino acids. As DNA, the CDR3 is TGCAGTGCTAGGTGGCTTCCCTACAATGAGCAGTACTTC. It is translated as CSARWLPYNEQYF.

This clonotype occurred a few times. This chain connects TRBV28 to TRBJ1-4, with a tentative D call TRBD1 (6 bases). This CDR3 spans 18 amino acids. V lost 3 bases, J lost 2 bases, and 19 bases lay in between. CDR1 MDHEN and CDR2 SYDVKM come from the germline V gene. For the CDR3, the DNA is TGTGCCAGCAGTTTTTCCCCTGGCGGGGGCGGGACTAATGAAAAACTGTTTTTT. It specifies CASSFSPGGGGTNEKLFF. The full variable domain, rest sourced from reference TRBV28 and TRBJ1-4, is DVKVTQSSRYLVKRTGEKVFLECVQDMDHENMFWYRQDPGLGLRLIYFSYDVKMKEKGDIPEGYSVSREKKERFSLILESASTNQTSMYLCASSFSPGGGGTNEKLFFGSGTQLSVL.

The chain combines TRBV15 with TRBJ2-3; D unclear. The V gene lost 0 bases and the J gene lost 2 bases, with 6 bases spanning the gap. In germline, CDR1 is LNHNV, CDR2 YYDKDF (reference sequence). This CDR3 is 14 amino acids long. In nucleotides, the CDR3 is TGTGCCACCAGCAGAGATGACACCACAGATACGCAGTATTTT. Its translation: CATSRDDTTDTQYF.

The V and J genes are TRBV28 and TRBJ1-1; 7 bases are shared with TRBD1. Germline V gene lookup returns CDR1 MDHEN and CDR2 SYDVKM. The V gene end was trimmed by 5 bases and the J gene end by 3 bases; junction bases not matched to a gene: 9. The CDR3 is made up of 15 amino acids. CDR3 coding DNA: TGTGCCAGCAGTCCCCCGGGACAGAGGGACACTGAAGCTTTCTTT. Residues: CASSPPGQRDTEAFF.

J is TRBJ1-1 and V is TRBV11-1; tentatively, D is TRBD1 (6 bases). Per the germline V gene, CDR1 is SGHAT and CDR2 is FQDESV (reference sequence). The V end lost 8 bases, the J end lost 4 bases, and 17 bases lay between the germline ends. This CDR3 has 14 residues. The CDR3 DNA reads TGTGCCAGCTCCCGGGGGGGGGCGCGCACTGAAGCTTTCTTT. Amino acid sequence: CASSRGGARTEAFF.

Worth noting for this clonotype: One end of the junction does not line up with germline, which may come from a read error. The DNA for the CDR3 is TGTGTCAGCTCACCATGGGGGGCTAACTATGGCTACACCTTC. Encoded protein: CVSSPWGANYGYTF. This chain connects TRBV18 to TRBJ1-2; D may be TRBD1 (5 bases). The CDR3 consists of 14 residues. Looked up from germline, CDR1 is KGHSH and CDR2 is LQKENI.

DNA for the CDR3: TGCAGTGCTCGGGGGGGGAAAGGACTAGCAGACTACAATGAGCAGTTCTTC. Its translation is CSARGGKGLADYNEQFF. V and J are TRBV20-1 and TRBJ2-1; 8 nucleotides line up with TRBD2. The J segment lost 3 bases and the V segment lost 5 bases, leaving 15 bases of the junction unmatched. CDR3 length: 17 residues. Germline CDR1 reads DFQATT; CDR2 reads SNEGSKA (reference sequence).

This sequence joins TRBV9 and TRBJ2-3, with 10 nucleotides matching TRBD2. Trimming took 6 bases from V and 0 from J; bases not matched to a gene: 4. This CDR3 comprises 15 residues. The V gene's germline CDR1 is SGDLS and CDR2 YYNGEE. The CDR3 nucleotides are TGTGCCAGCAACGAGCGGGGGGGAAGCACAGATACGCAGTATTTT. Amino acid sequence: CASNERGGSTDTQYF.

There are a few counts of this clonotype. The rearrangement links TRBV5-5 to TRBJ2-1; 11 positions agree with TRBD2. J was trimmed by 0 bases and V by 0 bases; bases with no gene match: 5. The CDR3 loop spans 18 amino acids. Per germline, CDR1 SGHKS and CDR2 YYEKEE (reference sequence). The DNA for the CDR3 is TGTGCCAGCAGCTTGGTTAGCGGGAGGGCCAGCTCCTACAATGAGCAGTTCTTC. Amino acids: CASSLVSGRASSYNEQFF.

A single count supports this clonotype. In DNA form, the CDR3 reads TGTGCCAGCAGCCGTACCACAGGAAAACAGGGAACCGAACAGCTTAACACTGAAGCTTTCTTT. Translated, it gives CASSRTTGKQGTEQLNTEAFF. This sequence joins TRBV28 and TRBJ1-1; D is perhaps TRBD1 (6 bases). The CDR3 sequence is 21 residues long. The V end was cut by 6 bases, the J end by 2 bases, with 34 bases between. Germline V gene data show CDR1 as MDHEN and CDR2 as SYDVKM.

The sample holds a few counts of this clonotype. The rearrangement joins TRBV20-1 to TRBJ2-5; a possible D gene is TRBD1 (6 bases). This CDR3 contains 13 residues. Germline loops: CDR1 DFQATT, CDR2 SNEGSKA (reference sequence). The CDR3: CSPARGSEETQYF. The CDR3 region has the DNA TGCAGCCCCGCTAGGGGGAGTGAGGAGACCCAGTACTTC.

J is TRBJ2-5 and V is TRBV9; 8 bases are shared with TRBD2. V shed 0 bases, J shed 1 base, and the junction held 5 bases outside the gene matches. The CDR3 runs 16 residues. CDR1 and CDR2 from the germline V gene are SGDLS and YYNGEE. CDR3 protein: CASSVVSGGPQETQYF. The CDR3 DNA reads TGTGCCAGCAGCGTAGTCAGCGGGGGACCCCAAGAGACCCAGTACTTC. Together with reference TRBV9 and TRBJ2-5, the CDR3 gives the full variable domain: DSGVTQTPKHLITATGQRVTLRCSPRSGDLSVYWYQQSLDQGLQFLIQYYNGEERAKGNILERFSAQQFPDLHSELNLSSLELGDSALYFCASSVVSGGPQETQYFGPGTRLLVL.

The chain links TRBV20-1 to TRBJ2-3; TRBD2 matches at 8 bases. Germline V gives CDR1 DFQATT, CDR2 SNEGSKA (reference sequence). The CDR3 has 15 amino acids. With V trimmed by 3 bases and J by 2 bases, 7 bases remained unmatched. Written as DNA, the CDR3 is TGCAGTGCTAGCAGACTAGCGCGAGCCACAGATACGCAGTATTTT. Protein: CSASRLARATDTQYF.

This clonotype was detected a few times. In DNA form, the CDR3 reads TGCAGTGCTAGAGAAAGGGGGCCTCACTACTACGAGCAGTACTTC. The encoded protein is CSARERGPHYYEQYF. The chain combines TRBV20-1 with TRBJ2-7; TRBD1 agrees at 7 bases. V lost 0 bases to trimming and J lost 3 bases; unmatched junction nucleotides: 8. Per the germline V gene, CDR1 is DFQATT and CDR2 is SNEGSKA (reference sequence). The CDR3 sequence is 15 residues long.

This clonotype was seen only a few times. This chain links TRBV24-1 with TRBJ2-3, with 8 bases that match TRBD1. With V trimmed by 4 bases and J by 0 bases, 5 bases remained unmatched. The CDR3 runs to 16 residues. The germline CDR1 and CDR2 sequences are KGHDR and SFDVKD. CDR3 sequence (DNA): TGTGCCACCAGTGACCAGGGGACAGGTAGCACAGATACGCAGTATTTT. Translated, it gives CATSDQGTGSTDTQYF.